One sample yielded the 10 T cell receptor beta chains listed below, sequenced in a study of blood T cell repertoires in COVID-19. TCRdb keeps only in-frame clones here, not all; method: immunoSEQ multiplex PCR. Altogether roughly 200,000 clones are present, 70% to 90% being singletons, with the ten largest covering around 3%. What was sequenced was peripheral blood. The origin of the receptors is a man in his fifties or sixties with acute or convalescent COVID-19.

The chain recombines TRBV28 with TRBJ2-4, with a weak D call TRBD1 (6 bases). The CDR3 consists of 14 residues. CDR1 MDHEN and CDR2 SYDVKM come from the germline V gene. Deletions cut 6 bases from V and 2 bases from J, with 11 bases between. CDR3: CASSPGTTKNIQYF. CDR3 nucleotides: TGTGCCAGCAGCCCGGGGACAACCAAAAACATTCAGTACTTC.

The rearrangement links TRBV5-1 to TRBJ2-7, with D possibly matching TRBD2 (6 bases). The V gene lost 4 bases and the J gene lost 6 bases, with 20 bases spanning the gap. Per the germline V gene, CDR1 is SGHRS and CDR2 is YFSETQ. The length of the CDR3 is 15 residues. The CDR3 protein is CASSGPLTSSGEQYF. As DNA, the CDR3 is TGCGCCAGCAGCGGCCCGTTGACTAGTTCCGGCGAGCAGTACTTC.

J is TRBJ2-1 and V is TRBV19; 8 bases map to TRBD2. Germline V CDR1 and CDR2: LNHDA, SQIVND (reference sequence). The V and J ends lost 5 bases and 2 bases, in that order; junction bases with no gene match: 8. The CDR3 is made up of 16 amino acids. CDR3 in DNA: TGTGCCAGTAGTCTCGCGACTAGCGCGACCTACAATGAGCAGTTCTTC. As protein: CASSLATSATYNEQFF. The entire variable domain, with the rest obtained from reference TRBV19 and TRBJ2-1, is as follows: DGGITQSPKYLFRKEGQNVTLSCEQNLNHDAMYWYRQDPGQGLRLIYYSQIVNDFQKGDIAEGYSVSREKKESFPLTVTSAQKNPTAFYLCASSLATSATYNEQFFGPGTRLTVL.

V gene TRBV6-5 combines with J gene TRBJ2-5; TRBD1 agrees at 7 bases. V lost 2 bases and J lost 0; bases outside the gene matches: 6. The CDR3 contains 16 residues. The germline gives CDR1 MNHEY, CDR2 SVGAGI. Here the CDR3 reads CASSYPGTEYQETQYF. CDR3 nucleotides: TGTGCCAGCAGTTACCCCGGGACAGAGTACCAAGAGACCCAGTACTTC.

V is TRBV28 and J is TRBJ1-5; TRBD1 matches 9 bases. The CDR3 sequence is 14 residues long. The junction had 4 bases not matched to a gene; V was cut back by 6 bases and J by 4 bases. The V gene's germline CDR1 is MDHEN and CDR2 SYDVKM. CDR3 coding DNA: TGTGCCAGCAGCCGGGGACAGGGAAATCAGCCCCAGCATTTT. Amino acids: CASSRGQGNQPQHF. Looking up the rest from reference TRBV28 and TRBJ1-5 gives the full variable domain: DVKVTQSSRYLVKRTGEKVFLECVQDMDHENMFWYRQDPGLGLRLIYFSYDVKMKEKGDIPEGYSVSREKKERFSLILESASTNQTSMYLCASSRGQGNQPQHFGDGTRLSIL.

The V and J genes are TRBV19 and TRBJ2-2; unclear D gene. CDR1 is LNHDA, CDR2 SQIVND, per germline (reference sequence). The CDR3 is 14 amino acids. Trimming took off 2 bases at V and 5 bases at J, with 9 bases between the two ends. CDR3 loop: CASSISRDTGELFF. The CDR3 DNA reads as TGTGCCAGTAGTATAAGTCGCGATACCGGGGAGCTGTTTTTT.

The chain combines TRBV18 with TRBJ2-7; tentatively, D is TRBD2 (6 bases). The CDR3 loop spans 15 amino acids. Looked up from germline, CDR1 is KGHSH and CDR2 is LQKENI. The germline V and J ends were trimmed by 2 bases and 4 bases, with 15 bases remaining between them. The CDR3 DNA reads TGTGCCAGCTCACCAAATAGGGACTCCGCTTACGAGCAGTACTTC. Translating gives CASSPNRDSAYEQYF.

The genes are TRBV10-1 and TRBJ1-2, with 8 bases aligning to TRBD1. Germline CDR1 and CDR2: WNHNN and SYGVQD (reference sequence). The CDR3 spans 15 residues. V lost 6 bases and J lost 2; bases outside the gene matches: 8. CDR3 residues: CASRAGGADNYGYTF. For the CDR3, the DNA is TGCGCCAGCAGAGCAGGGGGCGCGGACAACTATGGCTACACCTTC.

The CDR3 DNA is TGTGCCAGCAGCTTGGGTTGGACTAGCGCCGGGGAGCTGTTTTTT. Amino acids: CASSLGWTSAGELFF. The rearrangement uses TRBV5-5 and TRBJ2-2; TRBD2 agrees at 9 bases. The CDR3 has 15 amino acids. Trimming at V came to 0 bases and at J to 6 bases, leaving 3 bases not matched to a gene. The germline V gene encodes CDR1 SGHKS and CDR2 YYEKEE (reference sequence). The full variable domain, completed using reference TRBV5-5 and TRBJ2-2, is DAGVTQSPTHLIKTRGQQVTLRCSPISGHKSVSWYQQVLGQGPQFIFQYYEKEERGRGNFPDRFSARQFPNYSSELNVNALLLGDSALYLCASSLGWTSAGELFFGEGSRLTVL.

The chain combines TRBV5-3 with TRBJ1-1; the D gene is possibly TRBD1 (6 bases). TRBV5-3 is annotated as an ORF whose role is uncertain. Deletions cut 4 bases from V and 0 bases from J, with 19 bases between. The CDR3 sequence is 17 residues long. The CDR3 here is CARSRQAGEPMNTEAFF. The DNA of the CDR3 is TGTGCCAGAAGCCGTCAGGCAGGGGAGCCCATGAACACTGAAGCTTTCTTT.